The T cell receptor (beta chain) described here comes from a study of cytomegalovirus exposure and HLA in healthy donors. This PCR relied on a set of 60 Vbeta primers and 13 Jbeta primers. Produced via immunoSEQ multiplex PCR; TCRdb's table is partial and in-frame only. The sample has roughly 190,000 clones, 60% to 85% seen once. Trimming cost V 1 base and J 2 bases; bases outside gene matches: 2. Germline-derived CDR1 and CDR2 are MNHNS and SASEGT. The CDR3 is 14 residues long. This rearrangement joins TRBV6-1 to TRBJ2-7; the match to TRBD1 covers 7 bases. This clonotype was obtained from a girl aged 5-17 years in good health and CMV-seropositive. Input material: PBMCs. The chain's CDR3 is CASSEEGAAYEQYF. The CDR3 bases are TGTGCCAGCAGTGAAGAGGGGGCGGCCTACGAGCAGTACTTC.